The 19 T cell receptor beta chains below were found in one sample sequenced in a study of neoadjuvant anti-PD-1 for oral cavity cancer. Method: immunoSEQ multiplex PCR; TCRdb's copy keeps in-frame clones and lacks some. Of 9,500 to 12,000 clones in the sample, around 52% were seen once. The material sequenced was tumor tissue, taken before nivolumab (anti-PD-1) treatment. The receptors derive from a person aged 40 to 85 with oral cavity squamous cell carcinoma.

The V and J genes are TRBV6-1 and TRBJ2-2; no clear D gene. From germline, CDR1 is MNHNS and CDR2 SASEGT. The CDR3 is 13 residues long. The V end was cut by 5 bases, the J end by 3 bases, with 7 bases between. CDR3 amino acids: CASSSGYTGELFF. For the CDR3, the DNA is TGTGCCAGCAGTTCCGGGTACACCGGGGAGCTGTTTTTT.

This rearrangement joins TRBV15 to TRBJ2-2; the D gene is possibly TRBD1 (6 bases). Germline CDR1 and CDR2: LNHNV and YYDKDF (reference sequence). Trimming stripped 4 bases from V and 6 bases from J, with 9 bases between. This CDR3 region has 13 residues. CDR3 DNA sequence: TGTGCCACCAGCATTACAGGGCCCGGGGAGCTGTTTTTT. Translation gives CATSITGPGELFF.

The rearrangement links TRBV18 to TRBJ1-1; 7 bases line up with TRBD1. Germline-derived CDR1 and CDR2 are KGHSH and LQKENI. Trimming at V came to 5 bases and at J to 5 bases, leaving 14 bases not matched to a gene. This CDR3 contains 16 residues. The CDR3 is CASSDEQGGPATEAFF. For the CDR3, the DNA is TGTGCCAGCTCAGACGAGCAGGGGGGCCCGGCAACTGAAGCTTTCTTT.

The chain has TRBV6-5 and TRBJ1-5; D possibly corresponds to TRBD1 (5 bases). V was pared by 4 bases and J by 3 bases, with 10 bases between. The CDR3 extends over 14 amino acids. Germline V gene sequence: CDR1 MNHEY, CDR2 SVGAGI. The CDR3 reads CASSLRQNNQPQHF. The CDR3 DNA follows: TGTGCCAGCAGTTTGAGACAGAACAATCAGCCCCAGCATTTT.

The chain carries TRBV25-1 and TRBJ2-5; the match to TRBD1 covers 9 bases. V dropped 6 bases and J dropped 2; count of bases not matched to a gene: 1. This CDR3 contains 13 residues. Looked up from germline, CDR1 is MGHDK and CDR2 is SYGVNS. The CDR3 nucleotides are TGTGCCAGCAGCGACAGGGGGCAAGAGACCCAGTACTTC. Protein product: CASSDRGQETQYF.

V usage is TRBV7-9 and J usage is TRBJ2-5, with 7 bases aligning to TRBD1. The CDR3 has 15 amino acids. CDR1 and CDR2 (germline): SEHNR, FQNEAQ (reference sequence). J was trimmed by 7 bases and V by 1 base; bases with no gene match: 9. CDR3 amino acids: CASSLVGRGYATQYF. CDR3 nucleotides: TGTGCCAGCAGCTTAGTAGGCAGGGGGTATGCGACCCAGTACTTC.

V is TRBV7-2 and J is TRBJ2-4; 16 bases map to TRBD2. J was trimmed by 7 bases and V by 5 bases; bases with no gene match: 5. The CDR3 is made up of 16 amino acids. Germline V gene data show CDR1 as SGHTA and CDR2 as FQGNSA. The CDR3 region has the DNA TGTGCCAGCAGCCCCGGGACTAGCGGGGGGGGGAACATTCAGTACTTC. It is translated as CASSPGTSGGGNIQYF.

By proportion, this clone is medium-sized. J is TRBJ2-7 and V is TRBV11-2, with a possible D match to TRBD2 (5 bases). This CDR3 contains 14 residues. Germline-derived CDR1 and CDR2 are SGHAT and FQNNGV. Trimming removed 1 base from V and 6 bases from J, with 13 bases in between. CDR3 in DNA: TGTGCCAGCAGCTTAGGACCCGTTCGGGGCGAGCAGTACTTC. Translation: CASSLGPVRGEQYF.

The chain recombines TRBV19 with TRBJ2-1, with 8 bases matching TRBD1. Unmatched junction bases numbered 3, after V lost 11 bases and J lost 3 bases. CDR1 and CDR2 (germline): LNHDA, SQIVND (reference sequence). The CDR3 extends over 12 amino acids. DNA of the CDR3: TGTGCCTGCACAGGGGGCTACAATGAGCAGTTCTTC. Translated, it gives CACTGGYNEQFF.

To note about this clone: A much bigger clone sits one base away, suggesting this may be a read error. Other DNA sequences in the sample encode the same CDR3. V and J are TRBV5-4 and TRBJ2-7; possibly TRBD2 for D (6 bases). The CDR3 is 13 amino acids. The V gene's germline CDR1 is SGHNT and CDR2 YYREEE (reference sequence). The V and J ends lost 4 bases and 4 bases respectively, with 12 bases between them. CDR3 bases: TGTGCCAGCAGCCAAGATGGGGGGTACGAGCAGTACTTC. Translation gives CASSQDGGYEQYF.

This clone was seen a single time. This chain links TRBV11-1 with TRBJ2-7; D possibly uses TRBD1 or TRBD2 (5 bases each). V was cut by 1 base and J by 2 bases, with 12 bases left in between. Germline V gene lookup returns CDR1 SGHAT and CDR2 FQDESV (reference sequence). This CDR3 contains 15 residues. CDR3 nucleotides: TGTGCCAGCAGCTTAGGGGACGGGGCAGCCTACGAGCAGTACTTC. Translation: CASSLGDGAAYEQYF.

This clone appeared once. The chain recombines TRBV28 with TRBJ2-3, with TRBD2 matching 12 bases. The CDR3 consists of 16 residues. J gave up 1 base and V 5 bases, and 4 bases lay outside the gene matches. Germline V gene lookup returns CDR1 MDHEN and CDR2 SYDVKM. The CDR3 sequence: CASSPRLAGGTDTQYF. DNA for the CDR3: TGTGCCAGCAGTCCCCGACTAGCGGGGGGCACAGATACGCAGTATTTT.

The chain uses TRBV7-2 and TRBJ2-1, with 11 bases that match TRBD2. V lost 6 bases to trimming and J lost 10 bases; unmatched junction nucleotides: 11. Germline V gene lookup returns CDR1 SGHTA and CDR2 FQGNSA. The CDR3 runs 15 residues. The CDR3 bases are TGTGCCAGCAGATCCTTAGCGGGGGGGCTATTAGAGCAGTTCTTC. Translated, it gives CASRSLAGGLLEQFF.

The chain combines TRBV5-5 with TRBJ2-7; 11 bases line up with TRBD2. CDR1 SGHKS and CDR2 YYEKEE come from the germline V gene (reference sequence). This CDR3 is built from 16 residues. V gave up 4 bases and J gave up 7 bases; unmatched junction bases: 13. The CDR3 nucleotides read TGTGCCAGCAGCCCCGGTAGCGGGGGGGCCGTAGAAGAGCAGTACTTC. It specifies CASSPGSGGAVEEQYF.

The V and J genes are TRBV5-4 and TRBJ2-7; D could derive from TRBD1 or TRBD2 (5 bases each). V dropped 1 base and J dropped 2 bases, with 13 bases sitting between them. In germline, CDR1 is SGHNT, CDR2 YYREEE (reference sequence). The CDR3 contains 15 residues. This CDR3 is CASSLTGRGTYEQYF. CDR3 coding DNA: TGTGCCAGCAGCTTGACAGGCCGGGGTACCTACGAGCAGTACTTC.

The gene calls are TRBV28 and TRBJ2-4, with D perhaps TRBD2 (6 bases). The germline V gene has CDR1 MDHEN and CDR2 SYDVKM. The CDR3 has 15 amino acids. With 3 bases removed from V and 5 bases from J, the gap between germline ends came to 14 bases. The CDR3 spells CASSLVGRGQNIQYF. CDR3 DNA: TGTGCCAGCAGTTTGGTTGGGCGGGGTCAAAACATTCAGTACTTC.

This chain uses TRBV9 with TRBJ2-5, with D perhaps TRBD2 (5 bases). The CDR3 runs to 14 residues. The V end was cut by 0 bases, the J end by 3 bases, with 9 bases between. The germline gives CDR1 SGDLS, CDR2 YYNGEE. The CDR3 sequence: CASSVGTLKETQYF. CDR3 DNA sequence: TGTGCCAGCAGCGTAGGGACTTTAAAAGAGACCCAGTACTTC.

This clone was picked up a small number of times. The V call is TRBV7-2, the J call TRBJ2-5; TRBD2 is a possible D gene (6 bases). V lost 4 bases to trimming and J lost 7 bases, with 13 bases between them. The CDR3 is made up of 13 amino acids. Per the germline V gene, CDR1 is SGHTA and CDR2 is FQGNSA. This CDR3 reads CASSSPGLPTQYF. The DNA for the CDR3 is TGTGCCAGCAGCTCCCCGGGACTTCCGACCCAGTACTTC.

The chain is built from TRBV6-6 and TRBJ1-4; the D is unclear. The V gene lost 2 bases and the J gene lost 3 bases, with 10 bases spanning the gap. Germline V CDR1 and CDR2: MNHNY, SVGAGI (reference sequence). The CDR3 contains 15 residues. In DNA form, the CDR3 reads TGTGCCAGCAGTTACGGTTCCGGAGCTAATGAAAAACTGTTTTTT. Translating it yields CASSYGSGANEKLFF.